This entry describes one TCR beta chain. No cognate antigen has been identified for it. There are no base qualities to consult, and no much larger clone falls within one base. Additional DNA sequences in this sample encode the identical CDR3. The sample belongs to a study of blood T cell repertoires in COVID-19 (dated by TCRdb to 2018 to 2020). For the study in its entirety: Samples from collaborators originated in the United States, Italy and Spain and spanned both the acute and convalescent phases of COVID-19. The prospective study material was composed of cDNA or gDNA derived from T cells, B-cell-depleted T cells, or PBMCs. Deeply sampled blood TCRbeta repertoires from subjects exposed to, actively infected with, or recovered from COVID-19 were included in the dataset. The repertoires were released in a freely available public database intended as a resource for research on the immune response to SARS-CoV-2. The samples were drawn from two sources: the first 160 participants of the ongoing ImmuneRACE study, and over 950 subjects contributed by 6 global collaborators. Sample metadata almost always included a de-identified subject ID, COVID-19 status, age in years and sex. Where available, HLA class I and class II types were taken from metadata supplied by the sample provider and were not determined by assay-based typing. Paper-wide results and their limitations: How much clinical and demographic metadata was included differed by source and by participant, and the metadata was provided uncurated.

A second Seattle source provided samples from volunteer blood donors who had recovered from COVID-19. Collaborating institutions collected whole blood in K2EDTA tubes following their own protocols. For TCRbeta analysis, collaborators shipped samples in one of three forms: frozen whole blood, isolated PBMCs, or DNA extracted from either of those sample types. TCRbeta CDR3 regions were amplified from genomic DNA by means of the immunoSEQ Assay, a bias-controlled multiplex PCR. Under the source paper's analysis protocol: The number of nucleated cells in each sample was estimated by amplification of reference gene primers within the assay. Sequence reads were collapsed and filtered to measure the absolute abundance of every unique TCRbeta CDR3 rearrangement. Productive Simpson clonality was computed per sample as the square root of Simpson's diversity index over productive rearrangements. TCRdb mirrors the immuneACCESS table, restricted to in-frame sequences. Some clones are absent from its copies; in checked studies, under half trace to an unresolved V gene, and the reason for the others is unknown. The D gene and trimming were derived from the DNA, and the V and J assignments and clone size from that table. The sample records 200,000 to 300,000 clones, about 86% of which are singletons. The top ten clones comprise about 3.1% of the sample.

The CDR1 and CDR2 encoded by the germline V gene (reference sequence) are LGHDT and YNNKEL. Including cysteine and phenylalanine, the CDR3 has 15 amino acids. Only CDR3 DNA is held: 45 bases, read in frame from base 1. A distance of 14 bases separates the germline ends of V and J, which lose 1 base and 5 bases respectively. Here the chain combines TRBV3-1 (or the pseudogene TRBV3-2) and TRBJ2-5; 6 matching bases give a weak D call of TRBD1. The receptor was isolated from a woman aged 25 to 45 who had recovered from COVID-19. Material: peripheral blood. The nucleotide sequence is TGTGCCAGCAGCCAAGCCTCAGGGGTTCGGGAGACCCAGTACTTC. Translated, this gives CASSQASGVRETQYF.